This passage covers 25 T cell receptor beta chains from one sample sequenced in a study of blood T cell repertoires in COVID-19. TCRdb's copy holds only in-frame clones and misses some; the assay was immunoSEQ multiplex PCR. The sample contains 95,000 to 110,000 clones, 91% of which appear only once. Sequences were obtained from peripheral blood. The receptors were sampled from a human donor in a cohort sampled during active COVID-19.

The chain employs TRBV7-9 and TRBJ2-7; 12 nucleotides match TRBD1. The CDR3 is made up of 15 amino acids. Germline lookup yields CDR1 SEHNR and CDR2 FQNEAQ (reference sequence). After removal of 0 bases from V and 7 bases from J, the junction contained 4 bases not matched to a gene. For the CDR3, the DNA is TGTGCCAGCAGCTTAGCAGGGACAGGGGGCGGGGAGCAGTACTTC. The encoded protein is CASSLAGTGGGEQYF.

This clone was observed a handful of times. The chain uses TRBV4-1 and TRBJ1-5; D ambiguous. The CDR3 runs 12 residues. Germline V gives CDR1 MGHRA, CDR2 YSYEKL. V lost 2 bases to trimming and J lost 4 bases, with 3 bases between them. The CDR3 here is CASSQLNQPQHF. The CDR3, as DNA: TGCGCCAGCAGCCAACTGAATCAGCCCCAGCATTTT.

J is TRBJ1-1 and V is TRBV27, with 10 bases fitting TRBD1. The junction had 6 bases not matched to a gene; V was cut back by 2 bases and J by 0 bases. Per germline, CDR1 MNHEY and CDR2 SMNVEV (reference sequence). This CDR3 has 17 residues. The CDR3 here is CASSLRRTGGVNTEAFF. CDR3 bases: TGTGCCAGCAGTTTAAGGAGGACAGGGGGAGTGAACACTGAAGCTTTCTTT.

The chain joins TRBV13 to TRBJ2-7, with a possible D match to TRBD2 (7 bases). Germline V gene lookup returns CDR1 PRHDT and CDR2 FYEKMQ (reference sequence). The CDR3 runs to 15 residues. Trimming left V 5 bases short and J 5 bases short, with 19 bases between. The CDR3 DNA reads as TGTGCCAGCAGCCCCAGGGGCGGGAGCCCCCACGAGCAGTACTTC. Protein sequence: CASSPRGGSPHEQYF.

This CDR3 is CGCTSGLQETQYF. The CDR3 bases are TGTGGGTGTACCTCAGGACTACAAGAGACCCAGTACTTC. The genes are TRBV11-2 and TRBJ2-5, with D perhaps matching TRBD2 (6 bases). The CDR3 length is 13 residues. Germline loops: CDR1 SGHAT, CDR2 FQNNGV.

V usage is TRBV24-1 and J usage is TRBJ2-1, with D tentatively TRBD1 (6 bases). V dropped 1 base and J dropped 7 bases, with 13 bases sitting between them. The CDR3 is 15 residues long. CDR1 and CDR2 (germline): KGHDR, SFDVKD. The CDR3 region has the DNA TGTGCCACCAGTGATTTTACAGGGCAGCGTAATGAGCAGTTCTTC. Amino acids: CATSDFTGQRNEQFF.

Worth noting for this clone: One end of the junction fails to match germline, which may point to a read error. The rearrangement uses TRBV2 and TRBJ1-4; 8 bases align to TRBD1. The CDR3 is 16 residues long. The V gene's germline CDR1 is SNHLY and CDR2 FYNNEI. CDR3 residues: CASSDDQGATDEKLFF. The CDR3 coding sequence is TGTGCCAGCAGTGATGATCAGGGGGCAACTGATGAAAAACTGTTTTTT.

The chain carries TRBV6-5 and TRBJ2-7; perhaps TRBD2 as D (6 bases). Germline V lookup: CDR1 MNHEY, CDR2 SVGAGI. The CDR3 is made up of 16 amino acids. Trimming left V 3 bases short and J 2 bases short, with 17 bases between. The CDR3 region is CASSYLGGEGTYEQYF. The CDR3 region has the DNA TGTGCCAGCAGTTATTTGGGGGGTGAGGGGACCTACGAGCAGTACTTC.

The rearrangement links TRBV6-5 to TRBJ1-2; D is possibly TRBD1 (5 bases). The CDR3 consists of 14 residues. The germline gives CDR1 MNHEY, CDR2 SVGAGI. V was cut by 5 bases and J by 4 bases, with 14 bases left in between. CDR3 region: CASSPQTGPYGYTF. DNA of the CDR3: TGTGCCAGCAGTCCACAAACAGGCCCCTATGGCTACACCTTC.

This chain uses TRBV5-1 with TRBJ2-5, with no clear D. Germline-derived CDR1 and CDR2 are SGHRS and YFSETQ. CDR3 length: 14 residues. The V end lost 5 bases, the J end lost 2 bases, and 13 bases lay between the germline ends. CDR3 DNA sequence: TGCGCCAGCAGTAGATTTGCGTCTCAAGAGACCCAGTACTTC. This codes for CASSRFASQETQYF.

The rearrangement links TRBV18 to TRBJ1-6, with 11 nucleotides matching TRBD1. Unmatched junction bases numbered 3, after V lost 3 bases and J lost 8 bases. Germline V gene data show CDR1 as KGHSH and CDR2 as LQKENI. The CDR3 loop spans 15 amino acids. The CDR3 sequence is CASSPGTGGYSPLHF. In DNA, the CDR3 is TGTGCCAGCTCACCTGGGACAGGGGGATATTCACCCCTCCACTTT. The variable domain in full, completed from reference TRBV18 and TRBJ1-6, reads NAGVMQNPRHLVRRRGQEARLRCSPMKGHSHVYWYRQLPEEGLKFMVYLQKENIIDESGMPKERFSAEFPKEGPSILRIQQVVRGDSAAYFCASSPGTGGYSPLHFGNGTRLTVT.

This clone has only one observation. CDR3 amino acids: CASSSRYFDATQYF. In nucleotides, the CDR3 is TGTGCCAGCAGCTCGAGGTATTTTGACGCTACGCAGTATTTT. The rearrangement links TRBV5-8 to TRBJ2-3, with no clear D. The germline gives CDR1 SGHTS, CDR2 YDEGEE. The CDR3 has 14 amino acids. Trimming pared 3 bases from V and 8 bases from J, leaving 16 bases between.

The chain uses TRBV28 and TRBJ2-1, with a possible D match to TRBD2 (6 bases). The V gene lost 5 bases and the J gene lost 3 bases, with 11 bases spanning the gap. The CDR3 covers 14 residues. Germline lookup yields CDR1 MDHEN and CDR2 SYDVKM. The CDR3 coding sequence is TGTGCCAGCAGTCGCCCGGGGGACTACAATGAGCAGTTCTTC. It yields the protein CASSRPGDYNEQFF.

This clone appeared a few times. The chain links TRBV29-1 to TRBJ2-7; D perhaps matches TRBD2 (6 bases). The CDR3 runs 13 residues. Germline values: CDR1 SQVTM, CDR2 ANQGSEA. The V end was cut by 4 bases, the J end by 3 bases, with 13 bases between. CDR3 protein: CSVASGDFYEQYF. CDR3 coding DNA: TGCAGCGTTGCCTCCGGGGACTTCTACGAGCAGTACTTC.

This clone has just one count. This chain connects TRBV4-2 to TRBJ1-2, with 8 bases matching TRBD1. The germline V gene has CDR1 LGHNA and CDR2 YNFKEQ. The J segment lost 4 bases and the V segment lost 0 bases, leaving 1 base of the junction unmatched. The CDR3 is 14 residues long. This chain's CDR3 is CASSQDTGGYGYTF. Written as DNA, the CDR3 is TGTGCCAGCAGCCAAGATACAGGGGGCTATGGCTACACCTTC.

This clone has just a few counts. The chain joins TRBV19 to TRBJ1-5; 7 bases match TRBD1. The CDR3 has 13 amino acids. Losses at the gene ends were 7 bases for V and 4 bases for J; bases not matched to a gene: 4. In germline, CDR1 is LNHDA, CDR2 SQIVND (reference sequence). DNA for the CDR3: TGTGCCAGTACCACGGACAGGAATCAGCCCCAGCATTTT. Translating gives CASTTDRNQPQHF.

V usage is TRBV5-1 and J usage is TRBJ1-2; D is undetermined. Germline values: CDR1 SGHRS, CDR2 YFSETQ. This CDR3 is 13 amino acids long. Trimming took 7 bases from V and 6 from J, leaving 16 bases between them. The CDR3 nucleotides read TGCGCCAGCCAAGGAGCCCCCTCGGATGGCTACACCTTC. It is translated as CASQGAPSDGYTF.

The chain links TRBV10-2 to TRBJ2-5; 12 bases are shared with TRBD2. After removal of 8 bases from V and 5 bases from J, the junction contained 9 bases not matched to a gene. Germline V CDR1 and CDR2: WSHSY, SAAADI. CDR3 length: 15 amino acids. For the CDR3, the DNA is TGCGCCAGCCAGACTAGCGGGGGCCGCCGGGAGACCCAGTACTTC. It yields the protein CASQTSGGRRETQYF.

The gene calls are TRBV18 and TRBJ1-4; 7 nucleotides match TRBD1. Germline V gene data show CDR1 as KGHSH and CDR2 as LQKENI. The CDR3 length is 15 residues. V trimming: 2 bases; J trimming: 4 bases; junction bases outside the gene matches: 4. DNA of the CDR3: TGTGCCAGCTCACCAATGACAGGGCTTAATGAAAAACTGTTTTTT. This gives the protein CASSPMTGLNEKLFF.

The sample holds a few counts of this clone. The chain recombines TRBV6-2 or TRBV6-3 with TRBJ2-7, with 8 bases matching TRBD1. The CDR3 extends over 15 amino acids. The V and J ends lost 5 bases and 5 bases, in that order; junction bases with no gene match: 11. In germline, CDR1 is MNHEY, CDR2 SVGEGT. The CDR3 protein is CASSPHRSDRDEQYF. The DNA for the CDR3 is TGTGCCAGCAGTCCGCACCGCTCGGACAGGGACGAGCAGTACTTC.

The rearrangement links TRBV3-1 (or the pseudogene TRBV3-2) to TRBJ2-6, with 10 bases fitting TRBD2. V lost 0 bases and J lost 3; bases outside the gene matches: 11. In germline, CDR1 is LGHDT, CDR2 YNNKEL (reference sequence). The CDR3 runs to 20 residues. The CDR3 DNA sequence: TGTGCCAGCAGCCAAGAAAGGGGGACTAGCGTAAGAGGTGGGGCCAACGTCCTGACTTTC. This gives the protein CASSQERGTSVRGGANVLTF.

The chain joins TRBV19 to TRBJ2-1, with 12 positions matching TRBD2. Looked up from germline, CDR1 is LNHDA and CDR2 is SQIVND (reference sequence). Trimming took 7 bases from V and 5 from J; bases not matched to a gene: 6. This CDR3 region has 15 residues. The chain's CDR3 is CASTMTSGSNNEQFF. The CDR3 region has the DNA TGTGCCAGTACCATGACTAGCGGGAGCAACAATGAGCAGTTCTTC.

V gene TRBV6-2 or TRBV6-3 combines with J gene TRBJ1-2; D possibly corresponds to TRBD1 (6 bases). Germline loops: CDR1 MNHEY, CDR2 SVGEGT. CDR3 size: 12 residues. V was shortened by 2 bases and J by 8 bases, with 9 bases between the two germline ends. The CDR3 loop reads CASSYRGGGYTF. The CDR3 coding sequence is TGTGCCAGCAGTTACCGGGGGGGCGGCTACACCTTC.

J is TRBJ2-1 and V is TRBV5-1; 14 bases match TRBD2. There are 18 residues in the CDR3. Unmatched junction bases numbered 8, after V lost 0 bases and J lost 6 bases. CDR1 and CDR2 from the germline V gene are SGHRS and YFSETQ. CDR3 loop: CASSLGLAGGPSTNEQFF. The DNA for the CDR3 is TGCGCCAGCAGCTTGGGACTAGCGGGGGGGCCTTCGACCAATGAGCAGTTCTTC.

Only one count was recorded for this clone. The chain carries TRBV19 and TRBJ1-1; D is perhaps TRBD1 (6 bases). Trimming took 7 bases from V and 0 from J, leaving 12 bases between them. Germline V gives CDR1 LNHDA, CDR2 SQIVND (reference sequence). The CDR3 totals 14 residues. The CDR3 DNA is TGTGCCAGTAAACTTGGGGGCGTGAACACTGAAGCTTTCTTT. Protein sequence: CASKLGGVNTEAFF. The variable domain in full, completed from reference TRBV19 and TRBJ1-1, reads DGGITQSPKYLFRKEGQNVTLSCEQNLNHDAMYWYRQDPGQGLRLIYYSQIVNDFQKGDIAEGYSVSREKKESFPLTVTSAQKNPTAFYLCASKLGGVNTEAFFGQGTRLTVV.